The sequence of this T cell receptor beta chain was determined in a study of shared clonotypes between healthy human individuals. This clone was detected once. Its specificity is not known. Findings and limits, study-wide: Against clonotypes common to all four donors, non-shared ones had lower generation probabilities.

An assay was performed, and its level was deep. In the source study's methods: Junction-only immunoSEQ data arrived without quality scores, meaning filtering differed. Profiled with immunoSEQ multiplex PCR; TCRdb holds only in-frame clones, not every one. The V and J calls and clone size were taken over from that table, and D and trimming were inferred from the DNA. Of approximately 980,000 clones in the sample, over 60% are singletons; the top ten hold approximately 1.5%. Donation came from healthy HIV-negative adults that had no recent acute infections or vaccinations. Specimen: memory CD4+ T cells sorted from blood. Subset of the sample: CD45RA-negative fraction. The sequence came from a young man in good health.

This CDR3 is CASSIVHTDTQYF. CDR3 sequence (DNA): TGTGCCAGTAGTATAGTTCACACAGATACGCAGTATTTT. The chain combines TRBV19 with TRBJ2-3; D is ambiguous. The germline CDR1 and CDR2 sequences are LNHDA and SQIVND (reference sequence). Trimming shortened V by 1 base and J by 2 bases, and 4 bases separated the two germline ends. This CDR3 has 13 amino acids.